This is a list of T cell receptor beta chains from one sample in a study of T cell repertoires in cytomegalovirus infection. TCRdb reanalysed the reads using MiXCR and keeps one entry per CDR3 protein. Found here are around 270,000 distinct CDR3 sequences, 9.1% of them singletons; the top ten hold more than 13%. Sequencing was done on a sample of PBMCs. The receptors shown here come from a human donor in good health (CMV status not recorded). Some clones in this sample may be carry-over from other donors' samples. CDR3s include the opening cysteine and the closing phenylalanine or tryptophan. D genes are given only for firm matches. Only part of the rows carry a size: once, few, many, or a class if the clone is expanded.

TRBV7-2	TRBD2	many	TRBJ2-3	TGTGCCAGCAGCTACCAGACTAGCGGGAGAATGGATACGCAGTATTTT	CASSYQTSGRMDTQYF
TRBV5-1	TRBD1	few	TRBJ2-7	TGCGCCAGCAGCCCCGACGCCCGACAGGGGAGCTACGAGCAGTACTTC	CASSPDARQGSYEQYF
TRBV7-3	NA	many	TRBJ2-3	TGTGCCAGCAGCCTCCGGGGGACCCACAGCACGCAGTATTTT	CASSLRGTHSTQYF
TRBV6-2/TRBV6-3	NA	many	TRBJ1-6	TGTGCCAGCAAAAAGGGGTTTAATTCACCCCTCCACTTT	CASKKGFNSPLHF
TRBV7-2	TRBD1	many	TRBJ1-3	TGTGCCAGCAGCAACCGCCAGGGGGGTGGAAACACCATATATTTT	CASSNRQGGGNTIYF
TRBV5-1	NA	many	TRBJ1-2	TGCGCCAGCAGCTTTACTCCAAACTATGGCTACACCTTC	CASSFTPNYGYTF
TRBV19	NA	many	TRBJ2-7	TGTGCCAGTAGTATTTGGGGGGTAGACGAGCAGTACTTC	CASSIWGVDEQYF
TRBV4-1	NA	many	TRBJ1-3	TGCGCCAGCAGCCAAGATGTGGCAGCCACTGGAAACACCATATATTTT	CASSQDVAATGNTIYF
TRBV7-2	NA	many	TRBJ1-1	TGTGCCAGCAGCTTACAGTTACAAAACACTGAAGCTTTCTTT	CASSLQLQNTEAFF
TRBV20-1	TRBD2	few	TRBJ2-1	TGCAGTGCTAGAGCACGCGGGAGGATTGCTTTTGATGATGAGCAGTTCTTC	CSARARGRIAFDDEQFF
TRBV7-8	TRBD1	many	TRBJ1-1	TGTGCCAGCAGCTTAGCGGGGGACAGGCCGAACACTGAAGCTTTCTTT	CASSLAGDRPNTEAFF
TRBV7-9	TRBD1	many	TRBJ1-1	TGTGCCAGCAGACCCTTCGGGACAGGGGGCACTGAAGCTTTCTTT	CASRPFGTGGTEAFF
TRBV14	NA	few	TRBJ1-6	TGTGCCAGCAGCCAAGATTTAGGATTTTCACCCCTCCACTTT	CASSQDLGFSPLHF
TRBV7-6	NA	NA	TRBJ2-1	TGTGCCAGCAGCCTTGTGGGGCACCACAATGAGCAGTTCTTC	CASSLVGHHNEQFF
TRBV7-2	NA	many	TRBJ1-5	TGTGCCAGCAGCTTAAATCCAGGAAATCAGCCCCAGCATTTT	CASSLNPGNQPQHF
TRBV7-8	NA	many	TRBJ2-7	TGTGCCAGCAGCGTGGGGACCGACAGCCACGAGCAGTACTTC	CASSVGTDSHEQYF
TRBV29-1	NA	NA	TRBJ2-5	TGCAGCGTCAAATGGGCGGAAAGGGGAAGGCAAGAGACCCAGTACTTC	CSVKWAERGRQETQYF
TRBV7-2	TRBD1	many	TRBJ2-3	TGTGCCAGCAGCTTAGCGATAACCGGGACAGGGGGGGCCACGCAGTATTTT	CASSLAITGTGGATQYF
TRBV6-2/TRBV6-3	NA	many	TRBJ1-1	TGTGCCAGCAGCCATCGGTCTGAGGCTTTCTTT	CASSHRSEAFF
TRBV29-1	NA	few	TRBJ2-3	TGCAGCGTTGGGGGGGGGCTGCTGGCAGATACGCAGTATTTT	CSVGGGLLADTQYF
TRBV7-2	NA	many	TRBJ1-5	TGTGCCAGCAGCTTTGGCAGTTCTAGCAATCAGCCCCAGCATTTT	CASSFGSSSNQPQHF
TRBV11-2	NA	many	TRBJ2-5	TGTGCCAGCAGCCCCCGGGGTAAAGAGACCCAGTACTTC	CASSPRGKETQYF
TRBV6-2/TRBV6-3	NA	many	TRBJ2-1	TGTGCCAGCAGTTATCGAAACAGGAGGGGCTCGGATGAGCAGTTCTTC	CASSYRNRRGSDEQFF
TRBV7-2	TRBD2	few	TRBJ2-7	TGTGCCAGCAGCTTAGACAGGAGAAGCGGGGGGCAGATCGGGCAGTACTTC	CASSLDRRSGGQIGQYF
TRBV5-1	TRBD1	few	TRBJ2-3	TGCGCCAGCAGCTCTGGGACAGGGGGTAATTCAACGCAGTATTTT	CASSSGTGGNSTQYF
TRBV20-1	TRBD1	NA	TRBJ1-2	TGCAGTGCTATGGTTTTGCAGGGGGACTATGGCTACACCTTC	CSAMVLQGDYGYTF
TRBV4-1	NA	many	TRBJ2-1	TGCGCCAGCAGCCTCCCCCTTCGGGACTACAATGAGCAGTTCTTC	CASSLPLRDYNEQFF